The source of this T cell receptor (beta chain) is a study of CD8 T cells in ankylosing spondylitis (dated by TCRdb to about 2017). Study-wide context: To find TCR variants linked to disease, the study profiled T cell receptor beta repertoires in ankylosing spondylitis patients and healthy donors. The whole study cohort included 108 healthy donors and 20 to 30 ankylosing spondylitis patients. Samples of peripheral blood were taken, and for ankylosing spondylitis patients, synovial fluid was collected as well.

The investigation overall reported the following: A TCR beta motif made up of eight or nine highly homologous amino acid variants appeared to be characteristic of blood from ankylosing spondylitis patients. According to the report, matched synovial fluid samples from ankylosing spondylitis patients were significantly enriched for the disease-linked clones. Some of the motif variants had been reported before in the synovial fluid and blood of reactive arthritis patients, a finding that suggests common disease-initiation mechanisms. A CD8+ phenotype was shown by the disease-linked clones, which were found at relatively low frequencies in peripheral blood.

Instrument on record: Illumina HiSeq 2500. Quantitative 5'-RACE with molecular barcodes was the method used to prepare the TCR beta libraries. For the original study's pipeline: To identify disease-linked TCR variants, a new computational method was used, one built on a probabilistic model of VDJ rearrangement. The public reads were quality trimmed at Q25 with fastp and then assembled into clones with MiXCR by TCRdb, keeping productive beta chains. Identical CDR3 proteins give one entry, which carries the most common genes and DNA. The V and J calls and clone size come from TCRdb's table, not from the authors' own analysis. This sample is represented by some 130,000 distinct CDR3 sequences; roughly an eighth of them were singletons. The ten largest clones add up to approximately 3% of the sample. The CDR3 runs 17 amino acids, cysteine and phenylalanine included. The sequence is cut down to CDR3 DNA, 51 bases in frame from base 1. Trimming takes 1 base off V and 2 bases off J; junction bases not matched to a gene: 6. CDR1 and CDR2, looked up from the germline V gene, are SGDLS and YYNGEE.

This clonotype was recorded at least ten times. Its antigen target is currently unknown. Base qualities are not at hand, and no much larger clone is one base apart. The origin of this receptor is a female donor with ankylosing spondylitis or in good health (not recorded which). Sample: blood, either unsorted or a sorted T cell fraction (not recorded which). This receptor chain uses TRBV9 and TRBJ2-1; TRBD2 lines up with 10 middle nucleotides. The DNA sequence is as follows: TGTGCCAGCAGCGTATCCAGCGGGAGGGGCGCCTACAATGAGCAGTTCTTC. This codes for CASSVSSGRGAYNEQFF.